This T cell receptor beta chain was identified during a study of identical twins. This clonotype was observed at least ten times. Its antigen is currently unknown. CDR1 is LNHNV and CDR2 is YYDKDF in the germline V gene (reference sequence). Unmatched junction bases numbered 4, after V lost 0 bases and J lost 4 bases. CDR3 size: 16 residues. Study results and caveats: The same donors were not followed; conclusions instead depended on cross-sectional statistical analysis. Insertions were reduced in abundant cord blood beta clonotypes but not in memory repertoires. Twin pairs had excess sharing that was weaker in beta out-of-frame sequences. Zero-insertion findings could be partly confounded by invariant cells (MAIT and iNKT cells).

MiXCR was run by TCRdb on the 5' RACE reads, yielding one entry per CDR3 protein. The sample consists of about 530,000 distinct CDR3 sequences, roughly 15% of them appearing once. Another study also made use of these data, one on yellow fever vaccine responses in identical twins.

This sequence was found in a woman aged 18-29 years in good health. Input material: CD4+ T cells sorted from blood. The genes are TRBV15 and TRBJ2-1, with 9 bases identical to TRBD2. CDR3 coding DNA: TGTGCCACCAGCAGAGATCATCTAGCGGGGTACAATGAGCAGTTCTTC. It yields the protein CATSRDHLAGYNEQFF.